Listed below are T cell receptor beta chains from one sample, sequenced in a study of early T cells in non-severe SARS-CoV-2 infection. TCRdb re-called the 5' RACE reads through MiXCR, storing one row per CDR3 protein. The sample holds some 33,000 distinct CDR3 sequences, less than 7% seen once. The source material was whole blood. Source of these receptors: an adult who was a healthcare worker with PCR-confirmed SARS-CoV-2 infection or an uninfected control (not recorded which). Each CDR3 is given with its conserved first and last residue. Each record gives: V gene, J gene, clone size, D gene, CDR3 DNA, CDR3 protein. D genes are given only for firm matches. Clone size is stated in some rows and not others, as once, few, many or a class when expanded.

v_call: TRBV28; j_call: TRBJ2-5; clone_size: few; d_call: NA; cdr3_nt: TGTGCCAGCAGCCCAGCGGAAGGGGGTGAGACCCAGTACTTC; cdr3_aa: CASSPAEGGETQYF
v_call: TRBV5-8; j_call: TRBJ2-4; clone_size: many; d_call: TRBD1; cdr3_nt: TGTGCCAGCAGCTCGGACAGGGTGGCGAACATTCAGTACTTC; cdr3_aa: CASSSDRVANIQYF
v_call: TRBV7-2; j_call: TRBJ2-3; clone_size: NA; d_call: NA; cdr3_nt: TGTGCCAGCAGCTTAGTGAGGGGGAACACAGATACGCAGTATTTT; cdr3_aa: CASSLVRGNTDTQYF
v_call: TRBV6-5; j_call: TRBJ2-7; clone_size: few; d_call: TRBD2; cdr3_nt: TGTGCCAGCAGGGGACTAGCGGGGGGCTCCTACGAGCAGTACTTC; cdr3_aa: CASRGLAGGSYEQYF
v_call: TRBV18; j_call: TRBJ2-3; clone_size: many; d_call: NA; cdr3_nt: TGTGCCAGCTCATCTTCTAGCACAGATACGCAGTATTTT; cdr3_aa: CASSSSSTDTQYF
v_call: TRBV28; j_call: TRBJ1-2; clone_size: NA; d_call: TRBD1; cdr3_nt: TGTGCCAGCAGTCTCCCGGGACAGGTACATGGCTACACCTTC; cdr3_aa: CASSLPGQVHGYTF
v_call: TRBV2; j_call: TRBJ2-7; clone_size: many; d_call: NA; cdr3_nt: TGTGCCAGCTCGGAGCTAGCGCCATTTCCCGAGCAGTACTTC; cdr3_aa: CASSELAPFPEQYF
v_call: TRBV29-1; j_call: TRBJ2-2; clone_size: few; d_call: NA; cdr3_nt: TGCAGCGTTGAGGCAGGGTCCGGGGAGCTGTTTTTT; cdr3_aa: CSVEAGSGELFF
v_call: TRBV5-6; j_call: TRBJ1-1; clone_size: many; d_call: TRBD1; cdr3_nt: TGTGCCAGCAGCTTGGACAGGGGTGATGAAGCTTTCTTT; cdr3_aa: CASSLDRGDEAFF
v_call: TRBV7-3; j_call: TRBJ2-3; clone_size: few; d_call: NA; cdr3_nt: TGTGCCAGCAGCTTAACTCGGGGCAGTGGCACAGATACGCAGTATTTT; cdr3_aa: CASSLTRGSGTDTQYF
v_call: TRBV3-1; j_call: TRBJ1-2; clone_size: few; d_call: TRBD1; cdr3_nt: TGTGCCAGCAGCCAAGTGGAGGTGTGGGACAGGACCTATGGCTACACCTTC; cdr3_aa: CASSQVEVWDRTYGYTF
v_call: TRBV24-1; j_call: TRBJ2-1; clone_size: many; d_call: NA; cdr3_nt: TGTGCCACCAGGGGTTCGGGTGCCAATGAGCAGTTCTTC; cdr3_aa: CATRGSGANEQFF
v_call: TRBV7-9; j_call: TRBJ1-2; clone_size: many; d_call: TRBD1; cdr3_nt: TGTGCCAGCAGCTTCCTGGGGACAGCGAACTATGGCTACACCTTC; cdr3_aa: CASSFLGTANYGYTF
v_call: TRBV3-1; j_call: TRBJ2-3; clone_size: NA; d_call: NA; cdr3_nt: TGTGCCAGCAGCCACTCCACAGGGTCCGATACGCAGTATTTT; cdr3_aa: CASSHSTGSDTQYF
v_call: TRBV6-2/TRBV6-3; j_call: TRBJ2-5; clone_size: NA; d_call: NA; cdr3_nt: TGTGCCAGCAGGCAAATACCTTGGGAGGCACAAGAGACCCAGTACTTC; cdr3_aa: CASRQIPWEAQETQYF
v_call: TRBV20-1; j_call: TRBJ2-7; clone_size: few; d_call: NA; cdr3_nt: TGCAGTGCTAGGGAGGACCCACAAGGGGACGAGCAGTACTTC; cdr3_aa: CSAREDPQGDEQYF
v_call: TRBV29-1; j_call: TRBJ2-5; clone_size: many; d_call: TRBD2; cdr3_nt: TGCAGCGTTGAAACTATACGGGAGGGGAGAGAGACCCAGTACTTC; cdr3_aa: CSVETIREGRETQYF
v_call: TRBV5-1; j_call: TRBJ2-7; clone_size: few; d_call: TRBD2; cdr3_nt: TGCGCCAGCAGCTTGGGCCAGCGGGAACGCGAGCAGTACTTC; cdr3_aa: CASSLGQREREQYF
v_call: TRBV19; j_call: TRBJ2-5; clone_size: NA; d_call: NA; cdr3_nt: TGTGCCAGTAGTTTTGGAGGGGGAGAGACCCAGTACTTC; cdr3_aa: CASSFGGGETQYF
v_call: TRBV10-3; j_call: TRBJ2-1; clone_size: many; d_call: NA; cdr3_nt: TGTGCCATCAGTGGTGAGGCAGGGGTCTACAATGAGCAGTTCTTC; cdr3_aa: CAISGEAGVYNEQFF
v_call: TRBV5-1; j_call: TRBJ2-4; clone_size: few; d_call: NA; cdr3_nt: TGCGCCAGCAGCATTGGCGCTCAGGAGAACATTCAGTACTTC; cdr3_aa: CASSIGAQENIQYF
v_call: TRBV20-1; j_call: TRBJ2-2; clone_size: NA; d_call: TRBD1; cdr3_nt: TGCAGTGCTACTGGGACAGCCCCCGGGGAGCTGTTTTTT; cdr3_aa: CSATGTAPGELFF
v_call: TRBV28; j_call: TRBJ2-7; clone_size: NA; d_call: TRBD1; cdr3_nt: TGTGCCAGCAATTCCGGGACAGGGGACTACGAGCAGTACTTC; cdr3_aa: CASNSGTGDYEQYF
v_call: TRBV20-1; j_call: TRBJ2-1; clone_size: many; d_call: TRBD2; cdr3_nt: TGCAGTGCCCCCGCGGGGGGACTTCGGGTTACGCAGTTCTTC; cdr3_aa: CSAPAGGLRVTQFF
v_call: TRBV3-1; j_call: TRBJ1-2; clone_size: many; d_call: TRBD1; cdr3_nt: TGTGCCAGCAGCCAGGCAGGGGGCTATGGCTACACCTTC; cdr3_aa: CASSQAGGYGYTF
v_call: TRBV2; j_call: TRBJ2-2; clone_size: many; d_call: NA; cdr3_nt: TGTGCCAGCAGTGATCGAGGGAGAGGCACCGGGGAGCTGTTTTTT; cdr3_aa: CASSDRGRGTGELFF
v_call: TRBV7-9; j_call: TRBJ2-1; clone_size: few; d_call: NA; cdr3_nt: TGTGCCAGCAGCTCAGGGACGTACAATGAGCAGTTCTTC; cdr3_aa: CASSSGTYNEQFF
v_call: TRBV5-3; j_call: TRBJ1-5; clone_size: few; d_call: NA; cdr3_nt: TGTGCCAGAAGCTTACAGGGAGAGGACAATCAGCCCCAGCATTTT; cdr3_aa: CARSLQGEDNQPQHF
v_call: TRBV15; j_call: TRBJ2-3; clone_size: few; d_call: NA; cdr3_nt: TGTGCCACCAGTGAAAGCGGCGGCACAGATACGCAGTATTTT; cdr3_aa: CATSESGGTDTQYF
v_call: TRBV4-1; j_call: TRBJ2-2; clone_size: few; d_call: NA; cdr3_nt: TGCGCCAGCAGCCAAGAGAATTGGGGGTCCACCGGGGAGCTGTTTTTT; cdr3_aa: CASSQENWGSTGELFF
v_call: TRBV12-3/TRBV12-4; j_call: TRBJ1-1; clone_size: NA; d_call: NA; cdr3_nt: TGTGCCAGCAGTTTACAGGGGCCGGAAGCTTTCTTT; cdr3_aa: CASSLQGPEAFF
v_call: TRBV3-1; j_call: TRBJ1-1; clone_size: many; d_call: NA; cdr3_nt: TGTGCCAGCAGCAAAGCGCCGGGAATGAACACTGAAGCTTTCTTT; cdr3_aa: CASSKAPGMNTEAFF
v_call: TRBV11-1; j_call: TRBJ1-4; clone_size: NA; d_call: NA; cdr3_nt: TGTGCCAGCAGCTTAGCTCCTCTTCGGAAACTGTTTTTT; cdr3_aa: CASSLAPLRKLFF
v_call: TRBV5-1; j_call: TRBJ2-2; clone_size: few; d_call: TRBD2; cdr3_nt: TGCGCCAGCAGCTTGGCCCTAGCGGGACTCACCGGGGAGCTGTTTTTT; cdr3_aa: CASSLALAGLTGELFF
v_call: TRBV6-1; j_call: TRBJ2-5; clone_size: few; d_call: NA; cdr3_nt: TGTGCCAGCACCACTATGTACCAAGAGACCCAGTACTTC; cdr3_aa: CASTTMYQETQYF
v_call: TRBV7-3; j_call: TRBJ2-3; clone_size: NA; d_call: TRBD1; cdr3_nt: TGTGCCAGCAGCTCCACAGGGGCTAGCACAGATACGCAGTATTTT; cdr3_aa: CASSSTGASTDTQYF
v_call: TRBV18; j_call: TRBJ2-4; clone_size: few; d_call: TRBD2; cdr3_nt: TGTGCCAGCTCACGCGGGCTAGCGGCAGTCGCCATTCAGTACTTC; cdr3_aa: CASSRGLAAVAIQYF
v_call: TRBV2; j_call: TRBJ2-6; clone_size: few; d_call: NA; cdr3_nt: TGTGCCAGCAGTGAACCCGGAGGGAGGTCGGGGTCTGGGGCCAACGTCCTGACTTTC; cdr3_aa: CASSEPGGRSGSGANVLTF
v_call: TRBV6-1; j_call: TRBJ2-1; clone_size: many; d_call: NA; cdr3_nt: TGTGCCGCAACCCGGAACAATGAGCAGTTCTTC; cdr3_aa: CAATRNNEQFF
v_call: TRBV11-2; j_call: TRBJ2-7; clone_size: many; d_call: NA; cdr3_nt: TGTGCCAGCAGCTTAGATGGAGGAATCTCCCCCGACTACGAGCAGTACTTC; cdr3_aa: CASSLDGGISPDYEQYF
v_call: TRBV20-1; j_call: TRBJ1-3; clone_size: NA; d_call: NA; cdr3_nt: TGCAGTGCTCCGACAGACCATAACACCATATATTTT; cdr3_aa: CSAPTDHNTIYF
v_call: TRBV7-9; j_call: TRBJ2-1; clone_size: many; d_call: NA; cdr3_nt: TGTGCCAGCAGCTTTAGCGTCAATGAGCAGTTCTTC; cdr3_aa: CASSFSVNEQFF
v_call: TRBV21-1; j_call: TRBJ2-1; clone_size: many; d_call: NA; cdr3_nt: TGTGCCAGCAGCAAAGGTGGGGGCTATCACAATGAGCAGTTCTTC; cdr3_aa: CASSKGGGYHNEQFF
v_call: TRBV5-4; j_call: TRBJ2-2; clone_size: few; d_call: TRBD2; cdr3_nt: TGTGCCAGCAGCGTTACTAGCGGGAGGGCTAACGGGGAGCTGTTTTTT; cdr3_aa: CASSVTSGRANGELFF
v_call: TRBV5-1; j_call: TRBJ2-7; clone_size: NA; d_call: TRBD2; cdr3_nt: TGCGCCAGCAGCTTGATCGCTAGCGGGGGCCCCTACGAGCAGTACTTC; cdr3_aa: CASSLIASGGPYEQYF
v_call: TRBV6-6; j_call: TRBJ1-5; clone_size: many; d_call: NA; cdr3_nt: TGTGCCAGCAGTTACGGCTCTTATCAGCCCCAGCATTTT; cdr3_aa: CASSYGSYQPQHF
v_call: TRBV13; j_call: TRBJ1-1; clone_size: NA; d_call: NA; cdr3_nt: TGTGCCAGCAGCCTCAGTCCCGGGACATTAGAAGCTTTCTTT; cdr3_aa: CASSLSPGTLEAFF
v_call: TRBV15; j_call: TRBJ2-4; clone_size: many; d_call: TRBD2; cdr3_nt: TGTGCCACCAGCAGAGAAGCGGGGATTGACATTCAGTACTTC; cdr3_aa: CATSREAGIDIQYF
v_call: TRBV10-3; j_call: TRBJ2-3; clone_size: many; d_call: TRBD1; cdr3_nt: TGTGCCATCAGTGATTCCGGGACAGGGGCAGATACGCAGTATTTT; cdr3_aa: CAISDSGTGADTQYF
v_call: TRBV28; j_call: TRBJ2-7; clone_size: few; d_call: TRBD1; cdr3_nt: TGTGCCAGCAGTCTTCGCGGACAGGGCTACGAGCAGTACTTC; cdr3_aa: CASSLRGQGYEQYF
v_call: TRBV12-3/TRBV12-4; j_call: TRBJ1-4; clone_size: few; d_call: TRBD1; cdr3_nt: TGTGCCAGCAGTTCCCGGACAGGGGGGAATGAAAAACTGTTTTTT; cdr3_aa: CASSSRTGGNEKLFF
v_call: TRBV7-9; j_call: TRBJ2-7; clone_size: NA; d_call: NA; cdr3_nt: TGTGCCAGCAGCTCGAAGCGGGCTACCTACGAGCAGTACTTC; cdr3_aa: CASSSKRATYEQYF
v_call: TRBV7-8; j_call: TRBJ1-1; clone_size: NA; d_call: NA; cdr3_nt: TGTGCCAGCAGCAAGCAGGGGTCAGGTACTGAAGCTTTCTTT; cdr3_aa: CASSKQGSGTEAFF
v_call: TRBV2; j_call: TRBJ2-7; clone_size: few; d_call: NA; cdr3_nt: TGTGCCAGCAGTACTCTCCTATCGGAGTCCTACGAGCAGTACTTC; cdr3_aa: CASSTLLSESYEQYF
v_call: TRBV5-1; j_call: TRBJ2-7; clone_size: NA; d_call: TRBD2; cdr3_nt: TGCGCCAGCAGCCCAGGACTAGCGCGCGAGCAGTACTTC; cdr3_aa: CASSPGLAREQYF
v_call: TRBV21-1; j_call: TRBJ1-1; clone_size: many; d_call: NA; cdr3_nt: TGTGCCAGCAGTGCCGGGACAGGGGAGGGAACTGAAGCTTTCTTT; cdr3_aa: CASSAGTGEGTEAFF
v_call: TRBV10-3; j_call: TRBJ2-3; clone_size: few; d_call: NA; cdr3_nt: TGTGCCATCAGTGAGTCGGGTACCAGAACAGATACGCAGTATTTT; cdr3_aa: CAISESGTRTDTQYF
v_call: TRBV11-2; j_call: TRBJ1-3; clone_size: many; d_call: NA; cdr3_nt: TGTGCCAGCAGCTTAGAACCGGCAGTCTCTGGAAACACCATATATTTT; cdr3_aa: CASSLEPAVSGNTIYF
v_call: TRBV24-1; j_call: TRBJ2-2; clone_size: NA; d_call: NA; cdr3_nt: TGTGCCACCAGTGATTCCGCGGGGCGGGTGAACACCGGGGAGCTGTTTTTT; cdr3_aa: CATSDSAGRVNTGELFF